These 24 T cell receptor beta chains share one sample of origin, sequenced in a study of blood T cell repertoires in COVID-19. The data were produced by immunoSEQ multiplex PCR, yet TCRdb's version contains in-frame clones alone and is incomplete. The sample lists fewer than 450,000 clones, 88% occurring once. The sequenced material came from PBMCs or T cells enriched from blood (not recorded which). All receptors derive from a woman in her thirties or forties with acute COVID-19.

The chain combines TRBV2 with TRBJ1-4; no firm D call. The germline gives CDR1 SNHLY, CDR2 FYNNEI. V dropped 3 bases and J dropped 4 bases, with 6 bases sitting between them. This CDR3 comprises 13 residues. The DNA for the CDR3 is TGTGCCAGCAGTGAGGGCTTTAATGAAAAACTGTTTTTT. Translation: CASSEGFNEKLFF.

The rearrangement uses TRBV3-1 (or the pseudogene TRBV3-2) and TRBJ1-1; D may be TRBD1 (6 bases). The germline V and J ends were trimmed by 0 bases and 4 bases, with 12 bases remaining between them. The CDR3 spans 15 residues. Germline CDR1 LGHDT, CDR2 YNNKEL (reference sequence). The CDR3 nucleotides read TGTGCCAGCAGCCAAGATCAGGGGCAAGGCACTGAAGCTTTCTTT. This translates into CASSQDQGQGTEAFF.

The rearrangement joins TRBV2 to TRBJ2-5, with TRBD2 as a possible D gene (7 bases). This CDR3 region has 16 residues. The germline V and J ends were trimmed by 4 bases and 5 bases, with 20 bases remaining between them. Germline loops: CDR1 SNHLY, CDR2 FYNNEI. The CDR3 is CASSAGGGPRRETQYF. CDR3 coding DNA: TGTGCCAGCAGTGCAGGCGGGGGCCCCAGGAGGGAGACCCAGTACTTC.

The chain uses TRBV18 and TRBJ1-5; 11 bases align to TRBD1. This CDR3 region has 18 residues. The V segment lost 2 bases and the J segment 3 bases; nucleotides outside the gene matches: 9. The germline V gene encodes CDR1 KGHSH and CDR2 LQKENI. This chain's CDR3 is CASSPFGGTGGNNQPQHF. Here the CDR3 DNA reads TGTGCCAGCTCACCATTCGGAGGGACAGGGGGAAACAATCAGCCCCAGCATTTT.

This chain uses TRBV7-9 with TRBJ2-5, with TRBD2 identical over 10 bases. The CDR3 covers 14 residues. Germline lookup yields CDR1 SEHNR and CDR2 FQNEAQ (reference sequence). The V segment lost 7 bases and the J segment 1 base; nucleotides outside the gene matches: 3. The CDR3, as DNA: TGTGCCAGCACGTTAGCGGGGGGCCAAGAGACCCAGTACTTC. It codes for CASTLAGGQETQYF.

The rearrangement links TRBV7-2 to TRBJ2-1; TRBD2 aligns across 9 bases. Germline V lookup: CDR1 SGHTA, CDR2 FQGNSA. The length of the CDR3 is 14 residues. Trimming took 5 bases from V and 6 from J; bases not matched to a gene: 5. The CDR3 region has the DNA TGTGCCAGCAGCCCCGGGACTAGCCGCAATGAGCAGTTCTTC. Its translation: CASSPGTSRNEQFF. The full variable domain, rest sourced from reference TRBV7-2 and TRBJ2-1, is GAGVSQSPSNKVTEKGKDVELRCDPISGHTALYWYRQSLGQGLEFLIYFQGNSAPDKSGLPSDRFSAERTGGSVSTLTIQRTQQEDSAVYLCASSPGTSRNEQFFGPGTRLTVL.

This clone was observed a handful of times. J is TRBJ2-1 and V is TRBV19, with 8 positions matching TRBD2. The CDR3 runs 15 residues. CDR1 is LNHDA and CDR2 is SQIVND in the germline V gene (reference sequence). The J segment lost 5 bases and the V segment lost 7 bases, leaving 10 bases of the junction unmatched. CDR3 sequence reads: CASTPGTSGNNEQFF. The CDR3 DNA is TGTGCCAGTACCCCGGGAACTAGCGGTAACAATGAGCAGTTCTTC.

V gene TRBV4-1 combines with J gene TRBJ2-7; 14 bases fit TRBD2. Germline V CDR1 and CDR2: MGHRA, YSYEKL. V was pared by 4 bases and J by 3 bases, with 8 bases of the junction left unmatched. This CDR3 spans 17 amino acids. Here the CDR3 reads CASSLRTSGGMDYEQYF. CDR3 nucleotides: TGCGCCAGCAGCCTTAGGACTAGCGGGGGGATGGACTACGAGCAGTACTTC.

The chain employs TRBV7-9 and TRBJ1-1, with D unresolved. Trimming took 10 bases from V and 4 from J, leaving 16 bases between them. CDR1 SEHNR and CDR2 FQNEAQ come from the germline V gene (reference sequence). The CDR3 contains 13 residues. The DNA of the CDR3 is TGTGCCACCATATCAGGTCTGGGCACTGAAGCTTTCTTT. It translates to CATISGLGTEAFF.

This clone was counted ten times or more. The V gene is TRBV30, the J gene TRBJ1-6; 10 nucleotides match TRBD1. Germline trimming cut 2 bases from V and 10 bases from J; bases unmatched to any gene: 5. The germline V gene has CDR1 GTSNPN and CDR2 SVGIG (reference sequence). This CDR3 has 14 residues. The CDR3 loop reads CAWSLTGGGSPLHF. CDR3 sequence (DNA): TGTGCCTGGAGTCTGACAGGGGGCGGGTCACCCCTCCACTTT.

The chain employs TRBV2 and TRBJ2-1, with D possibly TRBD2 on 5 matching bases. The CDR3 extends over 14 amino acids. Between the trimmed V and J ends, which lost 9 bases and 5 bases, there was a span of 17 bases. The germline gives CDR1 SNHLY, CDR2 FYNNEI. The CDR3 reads CASHEHGSNNEQFF. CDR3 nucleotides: TGTGCCAGTCACGAACATGGGAGCAACAATGAGCAGTTCTTC.

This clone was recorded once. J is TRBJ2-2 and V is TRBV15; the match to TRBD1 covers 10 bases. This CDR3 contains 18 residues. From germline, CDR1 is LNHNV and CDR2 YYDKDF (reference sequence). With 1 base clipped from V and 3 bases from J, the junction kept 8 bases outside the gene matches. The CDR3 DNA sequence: TGTGCCACCAGCAGAGCTTCCTTCGGGACAGGGGACACCGGGGAGCTGTTTTTT. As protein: CATSRASFGTGDTGELFF.

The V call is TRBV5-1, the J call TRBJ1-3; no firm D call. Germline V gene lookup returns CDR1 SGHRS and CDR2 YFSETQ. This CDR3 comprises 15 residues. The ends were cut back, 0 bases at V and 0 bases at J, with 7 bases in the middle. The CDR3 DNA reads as TGCGCCAGCAGCTTGGACAGCAACTCTGGAAACACCATATATTTT. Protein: CASSLDSNSGNTIYF. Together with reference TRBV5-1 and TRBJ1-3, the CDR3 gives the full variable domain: KAGVTQTPRYLIKTRGQQVTLSCSPISGHRSVSWYQQTPGQGLQFLFEYFSETQRNKGNFPGRFSGRQFSNSRSEMNVSTLELGDSALYLCASSLDSNSGNTIYFGEGSWLTVV.

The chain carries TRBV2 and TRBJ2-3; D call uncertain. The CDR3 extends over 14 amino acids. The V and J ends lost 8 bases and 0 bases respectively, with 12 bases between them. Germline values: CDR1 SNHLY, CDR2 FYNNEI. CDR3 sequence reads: CASSSVYSTDTQYF. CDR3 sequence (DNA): TGTGCCAGCTCCTCGGTTTATAGCACAGATACGCAGTATTTT.

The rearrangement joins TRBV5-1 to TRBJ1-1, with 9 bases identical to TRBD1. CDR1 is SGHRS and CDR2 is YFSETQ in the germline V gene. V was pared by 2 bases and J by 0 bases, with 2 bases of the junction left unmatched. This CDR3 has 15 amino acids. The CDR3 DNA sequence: TGCGCCAGCAGCTTACGGACAGGGGTGAACACTGAAGCTTTCTTT. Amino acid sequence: CASSLRTGVNTEAFF. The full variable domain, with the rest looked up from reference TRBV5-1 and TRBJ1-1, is KAGVTQTPRYLIKTRGQQVTLSCSPISGHRSVSWYQQTPGQGLQFLFEYFSETQRNKGNFPGRFSGRQFSNSRSEMNVSTLELGDSALYLCASSLRTGVNTEAFFGQGTRLTVV.

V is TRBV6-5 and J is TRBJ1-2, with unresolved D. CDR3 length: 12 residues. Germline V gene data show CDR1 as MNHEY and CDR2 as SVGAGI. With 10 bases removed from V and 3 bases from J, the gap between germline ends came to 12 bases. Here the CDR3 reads CATPREDYGYTF. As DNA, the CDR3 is TGTGCCACCCCAAGGGAGGACTATGGCTACACCTTC.

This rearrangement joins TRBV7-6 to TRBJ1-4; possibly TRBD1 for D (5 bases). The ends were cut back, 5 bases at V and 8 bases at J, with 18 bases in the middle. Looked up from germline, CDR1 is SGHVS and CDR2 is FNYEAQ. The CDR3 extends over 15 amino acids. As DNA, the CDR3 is TGTGCCAGCAGCCCCTCCGGGACTATCGAGGAAAAACTGTTTTTT. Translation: CASSPSGTIEEKLFF.

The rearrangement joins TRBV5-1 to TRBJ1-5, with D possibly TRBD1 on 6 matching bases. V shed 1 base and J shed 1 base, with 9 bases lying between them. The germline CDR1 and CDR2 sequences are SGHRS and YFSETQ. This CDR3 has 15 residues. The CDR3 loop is CASSLNDRSNQPQHF. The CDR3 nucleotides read TGCGCCAGCAGCTTGAATGACAGGAGCAATCAGCCCCAGCATTTT.

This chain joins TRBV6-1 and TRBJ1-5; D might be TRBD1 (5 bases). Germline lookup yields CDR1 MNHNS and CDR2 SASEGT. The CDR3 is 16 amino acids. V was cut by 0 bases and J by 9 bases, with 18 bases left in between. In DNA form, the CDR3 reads TGTGCCAGCAGTGAAGCTCGCGGAGGGACCCAAGGGCCCCAGCATTTT. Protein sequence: CASSEARGGTQGPQHF.

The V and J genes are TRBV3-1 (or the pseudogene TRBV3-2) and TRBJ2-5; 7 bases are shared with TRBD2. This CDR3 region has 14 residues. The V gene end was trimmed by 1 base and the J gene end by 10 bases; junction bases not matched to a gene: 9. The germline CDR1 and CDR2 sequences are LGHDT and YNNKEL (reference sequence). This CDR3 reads CASSQARPTGGQYF. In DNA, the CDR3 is TGTGCCAGCAGCCAAGCTCGGCCAACGGGGGGCCAGTACTTC.

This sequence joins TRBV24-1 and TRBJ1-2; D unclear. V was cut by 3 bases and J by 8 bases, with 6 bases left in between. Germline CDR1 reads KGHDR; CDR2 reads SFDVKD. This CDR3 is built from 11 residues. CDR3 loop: CATSDPSGYTF. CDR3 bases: TGTGCCACCAGTGATCCAAGCGGCTACACCTTC.

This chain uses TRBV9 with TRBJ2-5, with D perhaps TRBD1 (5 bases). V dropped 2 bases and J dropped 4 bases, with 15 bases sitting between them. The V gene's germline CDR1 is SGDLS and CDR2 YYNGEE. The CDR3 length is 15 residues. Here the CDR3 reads CASSVLTEERETQYF. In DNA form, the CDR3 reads TGTGCCAGCAGCGTCCTGACAGAAGAGAGAGAGACCCAGTACTTC. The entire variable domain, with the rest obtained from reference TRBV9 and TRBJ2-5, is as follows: DSGVTQTPKHLITATGQRVTLRCSPRSGDLSVYWYQQSLDQGLQFLIQYYNGEERAKGNILERFSAQQFPDLHSELNLSSLELGDSALYFCASSVLTEERETQYFGPGTRLLVL.

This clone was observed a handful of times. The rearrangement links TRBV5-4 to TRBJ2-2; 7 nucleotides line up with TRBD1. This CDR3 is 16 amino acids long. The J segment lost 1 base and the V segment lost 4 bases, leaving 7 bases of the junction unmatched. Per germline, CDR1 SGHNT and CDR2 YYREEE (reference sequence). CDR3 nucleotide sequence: TGTGCCAGCAGCCCCCCGGGGACAGTGAACACCGGGGAGCTGTTTTTT. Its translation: CASSPPGTVNTGELFF.

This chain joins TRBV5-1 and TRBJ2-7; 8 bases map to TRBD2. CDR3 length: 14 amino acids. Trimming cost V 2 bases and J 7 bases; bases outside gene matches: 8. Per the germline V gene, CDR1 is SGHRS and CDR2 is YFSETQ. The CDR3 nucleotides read TGCGCCAGCAGCTTTAACGGGGGGGCGAAAGAGCAGTACTTC. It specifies CASSFNGGAKEQYF.